The rows below give T cell receptor beta chains drawn from one sample of a study of response to subunit inactivated influenza vaccine. From the RT-PCR reads, TCRdb called clonotypes with MiXCR, one entry per CDR3 protein. The sample consists of about 620,000 distinct CDR3 sequences, 10% to 15% of them appearing once. The material was PBMCs from blood, obtained on the day of vaccination. The receptors here all came from a man aged 45-65 years who received an inactivated influenza vaccine. The CDR3 runs from the conserved cysteine through the conserved F or W. The D gene is left open where the match is weak. Where a row states a size, it is once, few, many or the class of an expanded clone; other rows omit it.

D gene	V gene	clone size	J gene	CDR3 protein	CDR3 DNA
TRBD1	TRBV6-5	-	TRBJ2-7	CASSKQGGEQYF	TGTGCCAGCAGCAAACAGGGGGGAGAGCAGTACTTC
TRBD1	TRBV6-2/TRBV6-3	few	TRBJ1-5	CASSSDRGSQPQHF	TGTGCCAGCAGTTCGGACAGGGGATCTCAGCCCCAGCATTTT
-	TRBV10-3	-	TRBJ2-1	CAISEVSSYNEQFF	TGTGCCATCAGTGAGGTCTCGTCCTACAATGAGCAGTTCTTC
TRBD2	TRBV6-1	-	TRBJ2-7	CASSPAGTSGPYEQYF	TGTGCCAGCAGTCCCGCCGGGACTAGCGGACCCTACGAGCAGTACTTC
-	TRBV5-1	few	TRBJ2-5	CASSPVAVQETQYF	TGCGCCAGCAGCCCGGTGGCGGTCCAAGAGACCCAGTACTTC
-	TRBV4-2	-	TRBJ2-5	CASSQERRETQYF	TGTGCCAGCAGCCAAGAACGTAGAGAGACCCAGTACTTC
-	TRBV28	-	TRBJ2-7	CASSPLEWRSYEQYF	TGTGCCAGCAGTCCCCTTGAGTGGAGATCCTACGAGCAGTACTTC
-	TRBV7-2	many	TRBJ2-1	CASSSDRSYNEQFF	TGTGCCAGCAGCTCAGATAGGTCCTACAATGAGCAGTTCTTC
TRBD2	TRBV7-8	-	TRBJ2-7	CASSSLAGNAREQYF	TGTGCCAGCAGCTCATTAGCGGGGAATGCTCGCGAGCAGTACTTC
-	TRBV27	-	TRBJ2-1	CASSFEGVGQNEQFF	TGTGCCAGCAGTTTCGAGGGAGTGGGGCAGAATGAGCAGTTCTTC
TRBD1	TRBV5-1	many	TRBJ2-7	CASTPGQGAYEQYF	TGCGCCAGCACCCCGGGACAGGGGGCCTACGAGCAGTACTTC
-	TRBV28	many	TRBJ2-2	CASSFFGSGELFF	TGTGCCAGCAGTTTTTTCGGGTCCGGGGAGCTGTTTTTT
-	TRBV12-3/TRBV12-4	few	TRBJ2-5	CASSFESRETQYF	TGTGCCAGCAGTTTTGAAAGTCGAGAGACCCAGTACTTC
-	TRBV9	few	TRBJ2-3	CASNQLGAADTQYF	TGTGCCAGCAACCAACTGGGGGCGGCAGATACGCAGTATTTT
-	TRBV7-2	-	TRBJ2-7	CASSLGGFGVYEQYF	TGTGCCAGCAGCTTAGGAGGGTTTGGGGTCTACGAGCAGTACTTC
-	TRBV5-1	few	TRBJ2-5	CASSLGAGREETQYF	TGCGCCAGCAGCTTGGGAGCAGGTCGGGAAGAGACCCAGTACTTC
TRBD2	TRBV6-1	-	TRBJ2-1	CASSRNGASGGYNEQFF	TGTGCCAGCAGCCGGAACGGAGCTAGCGGGGGTTACAATGAGCAGTTCTTC
-	TRBV6-1	once	TRBJ2-7	CASAFTSYEQYF	TGTGCCAGCGCTTTCACCTCCTACGAGCAGTACTTC
TRBD2	TRBV11-1	many	TRBJ2-7	CASSAIGTSGRWSYEQYF	TGTGCCAGCAGCGCTATAGGGACTAGCGGGAGATGGTCCTACGAGCAGTACTTC
-	TRBV5-1	many	TRBJ2-1	CASSRSGHTLLNEQFF	TGCGCCAGCAGCCGATCGGGACATACACTCCTCAATGAGCAGTTCTTC
-	TRBV6-1	-	TRBJ2-7	CASRDSTLYEQYF	TGTGCCAGCAGGGACAGTACTCTCTACGAGCAGTACTTC
-	TRBV7-8	many	TRBJ1-1	CASSYDMNTEAFF	TGTGCCAGCAGCTATGACATGAACACTGAAGCTTTCTTT
-	TRBV5-6	-	TRBJ2-1	CASRFPEGGNEQFF	TGTGCCAGTCGGTTTCCGGAGGGGGGCAATGAGCAGTTCTTC